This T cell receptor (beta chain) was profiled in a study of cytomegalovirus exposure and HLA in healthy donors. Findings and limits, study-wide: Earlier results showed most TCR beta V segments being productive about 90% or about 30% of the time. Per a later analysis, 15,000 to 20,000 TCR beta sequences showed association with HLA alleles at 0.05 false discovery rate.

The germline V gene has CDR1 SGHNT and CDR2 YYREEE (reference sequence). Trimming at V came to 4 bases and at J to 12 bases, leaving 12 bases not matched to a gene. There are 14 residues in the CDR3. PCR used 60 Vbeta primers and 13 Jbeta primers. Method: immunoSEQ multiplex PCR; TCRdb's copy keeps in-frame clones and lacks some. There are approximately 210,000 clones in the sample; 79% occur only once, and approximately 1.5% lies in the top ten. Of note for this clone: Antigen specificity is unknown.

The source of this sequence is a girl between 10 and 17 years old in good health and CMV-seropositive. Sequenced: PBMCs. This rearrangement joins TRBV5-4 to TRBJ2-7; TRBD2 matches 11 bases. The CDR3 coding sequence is TGTGCCAGCAGCCCGGGACTAGCGGAAAACCAGGGGTACTTC. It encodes CASSPGLAENQGYF.